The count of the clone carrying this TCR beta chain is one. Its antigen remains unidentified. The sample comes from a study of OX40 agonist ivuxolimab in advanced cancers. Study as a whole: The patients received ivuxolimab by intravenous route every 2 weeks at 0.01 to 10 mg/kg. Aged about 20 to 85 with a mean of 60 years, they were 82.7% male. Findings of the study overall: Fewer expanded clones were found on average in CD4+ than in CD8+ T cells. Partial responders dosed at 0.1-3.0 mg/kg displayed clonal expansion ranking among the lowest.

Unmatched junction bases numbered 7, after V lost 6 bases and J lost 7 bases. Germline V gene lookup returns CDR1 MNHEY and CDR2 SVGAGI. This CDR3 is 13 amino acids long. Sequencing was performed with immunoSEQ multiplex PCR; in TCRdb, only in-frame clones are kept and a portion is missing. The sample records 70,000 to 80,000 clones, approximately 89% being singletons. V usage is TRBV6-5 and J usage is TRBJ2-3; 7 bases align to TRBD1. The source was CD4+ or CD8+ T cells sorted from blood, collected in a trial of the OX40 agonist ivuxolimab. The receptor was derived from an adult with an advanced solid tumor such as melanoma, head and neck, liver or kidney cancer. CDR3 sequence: CASRQTGSHTQYF. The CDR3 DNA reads TGTGCCAGCAGACAGACAGGGAGTCATACGCAGTATTTT.